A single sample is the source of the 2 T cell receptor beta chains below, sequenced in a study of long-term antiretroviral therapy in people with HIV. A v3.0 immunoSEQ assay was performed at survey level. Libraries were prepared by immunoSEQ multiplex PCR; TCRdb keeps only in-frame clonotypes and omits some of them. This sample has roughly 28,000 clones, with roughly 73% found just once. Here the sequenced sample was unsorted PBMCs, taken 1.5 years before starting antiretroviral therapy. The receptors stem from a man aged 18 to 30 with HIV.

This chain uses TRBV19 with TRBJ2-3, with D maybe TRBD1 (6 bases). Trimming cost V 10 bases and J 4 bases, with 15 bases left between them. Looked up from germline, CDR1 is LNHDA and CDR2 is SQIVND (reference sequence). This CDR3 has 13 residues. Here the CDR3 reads CATSQGRADTQYF. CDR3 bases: TGTGCCACATCTCAGGGGCGGGCAGATACGCAGTATTTT.

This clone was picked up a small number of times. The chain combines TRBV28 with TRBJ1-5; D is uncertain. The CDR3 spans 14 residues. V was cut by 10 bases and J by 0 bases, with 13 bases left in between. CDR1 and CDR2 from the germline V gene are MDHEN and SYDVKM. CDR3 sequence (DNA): TGTGCCACCGCCGGCCCATCTAGCAATCAGCCCCAGCATTTT. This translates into CATAGPSSNQPQHF. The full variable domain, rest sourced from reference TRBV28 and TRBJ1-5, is DVKVTQSSRYLVKRTGEKVFLECVQDMDHENMFWYRQDPGLGLRLIYFSYDVKMKEKGDIPEGYSVSREKKERFSLILESASTNQTSMYLCATAGPSSNQPQHFGDGTRLSIL.